One and the same sample provided the 13 T cell receptor beta chains below, sequenced in a study of cytomegalovirus exposure and HLA in healthy donors (dated by TCRdb to about 2017). To prepare the library, the immunoSEQ multiplex PCR assay was applied. For the multiplex PCR, a mixture combining 60 forward primers for TCR Vbeta segments and 13 reverse primers for TCR Jbeta segments was used. TCRdb stores this immuneACCESS table with in-frame sequences only. Part of the clones is absent; in the studies checked, under half of the shortfall reflects unresolved V genes, and no reason is known for the rest. This sample holds around 200,000 clones; about 83% were observed only once. Of the sample, around 1.5% is held by the ten largest clones. The source material was PBMCs. The source is a girl aged 10-17 years in good health and CMV-seronegative.

As DNA, the CDR3 is TGTGCCAGCAGCTTAGAATTGGGCAGAAGCACAGATACGCAGTATTTT. Its translation is CASSLELGRSTDTQYF. The rearrangement links TRBV7-6 to TRBJ2-3; D is unclear. In germline, CDR1 is SGHVS, CDR2 FNYEAQ. V dropped 1 base and J dropped 0 bases, with 11 bases sitting between them. The CDR3 loop spans 16 amino acids.

This clone came up a few times. The rearrangement joins TRBV7-9 to TRBJ2-7; D perhaps matches TRBD2 (6 bases). The germline CDR1 and CDR2 sequences are SEHNR and FQNEAQ (reference sequence). This CDR3 is 14 amino acids long. V was cut by 0 bases and J by 6 bases, with 12 bases left in between. The CDR3: CASSLASGRGEQYF. In DNA form, the CDR3 reads TGTGCCAGCAGCTTAGCGTCTGGGCGGGGCGAGCAGTACTTC.

The V gene is TRBV9, the J gene TRBJ2-4; D is perhaps TRBD1 (5 bases). Germline V lookup: CDR1 SGDLS, CDR2 YYNGEE. CDR3 length: 14 amino acids. V was clipped by 0 bases and J by 8 bases, with 12 bases between them. CDR3 nucleotide sequence: TGTGCCAGCAGCGTAGAAGGCAGGGCGCACATTCAGTACTTC. It yields the protein CASSVEGRAHIQYF.

This clone was detected once. The chain links TRBV6-1 to TRBJ2-2; a weak D match, TRBD1 (5 bases). Germline lookup yields CDR1 MNHNS and CDR2 SASEGT. Deletions cut 6 bases from V and 3 bases from J, with 11 bases between. CDR3 length: 14 residues. The CDR3: CASREQAYTGELFF. The CDR3 DNA follows: TGTGCCAGCAGGGAACAGGCTTACACCGGGGAGCTGTTTTTT.

The gene calls are TRBV27 and TRBJ1-1, with D maybe TRBD1 (6 bases). Per the germline V gene, CDR1 is MNHEY and CDR2 is SMNVEV (reference sequence). Trimming left V 6 bases short and J 3 bases short, with 17 bases between. The CDR3 spans 15 residues. In nucleotides, the CDR3 is TGTGCCAGCAGGCCTACGGGTGGGGGCTACACTGAAGCTTTCTTT. Amino acids: CASRPTGGGYTEAFF.

The rearrangement joins TRBV7-9 to TRBJ2-7; tentatively, D is TRBD2 (7 bases). V gave up 0 bases and J gave up 2 bases, with 11 bases separating them. The length of the CDR3 is 15 residues. CDR1 and CDR2 from the germline V gene are SEHNR and FQNEAQ (reference sequence). CDR3 residues: CASSLAGAGAYEQYF. The CDR3 bases are TGTGCCAGCAGCTTAGCGGGGGCGGGAGCCTACGAGCAGTACTTC.

The chain employs TRBV21-1 and TRBJ1-2; TRBD1, the table's D call, lacks a check against the DNA. TRBV21-1 is recorded as a pseudogene. CDR3 size: 14 residues. CDR3 coding DNA: TGTGCCAGCAGCAAAGGGGGGACAGGCGGTGGCTACACCTTC. Encoded protein: CASSKGGTGGGYTF.

The chain combines TRBV27 with TRBJ1-5, with D perhaps TRBD1 (6 bases). Germline CDR1 MNHEY, CDR2 SMNVEV (reference sequence). The CDR3 consists of 15 residues. The ends were cut back, 5 bases at V and 0 bases at J, with 11 bases in the middle. CDR3 nucleotides: TGTGCCAGCAGTATAACAGGGTCTAGCAATCAGCCCCAGCATTTT. Translation: CASSITGSSNQPQHF.

V gene TRBV10-1 combines with J gene TRBJ2-3, with a weak D call TRBD2 (6 bases). The V gene's germline CDR1 is WNHNN and CDR2 SYGVQD (reference sequence). This CDR3 has 13 residues. V lost 4 bases and J lost 1, with 6 bases in between. For the CDR3, the DNA is TGCGCCAGCAGTGCTAGCGGCACAGATACGCAGTATTTT. This sequence encodes CASSASGTDTQYF.

The chain carries TRBV6-5 and TRBJ1-3, with 10 bases lining up with TRBD1. V was clipped by 2 bases and J by 8 bases; unmatched bases: 3. Germline V CDR1 and CDR2: MNHEY, SVGAGI. The CDR3 runs to 14 residues. This CDR3 reads CASSYGDRGHTIYF. CDR3 coding DNA: TGTGCCAGCAGTTACGGGGACAGGGGACACACCATATATTTT.

The table lists this clone with a few counts. V is TRBV5-1 and J is TRBJ1-4; the D gene is possibly TRBD1 (5 bases). Per germline, CDR1 SGHRS and CDR2 YFSETQ. Deletions cut 4 bases from V and 0 bases from J, with 10 bases between. This CDR3 region has 15 residues. CDR3 in DNA: TGCGCCAGCAGCCAGACAGCCGCAACTAATGAAAAACTGTTTTTT. Translated, it gives CASSQTAATNEKLFF.

The rearrangement uses TRBV2 and TRBJ1-2; D is unclear. Germline CDR1 and CDR2: SNHLY and FYNNEI. V was shortened by 3 bases and J by 12 bases, with 17 bases between the two germline ends. This CDR3 has 13 residues. The CDR3 loop is CASSDRGEGGDTF. CDR3 nucleotides: TGTGCCAGCAGTGACCGTGGGGAGGGTGGAGACACCTTC. The full variable domain, rest sourced from reference TRBV2 and TRBJ1-2, is EPEVTQTPSHQVTQMGQEVILRCVPISNHLYFYWYRQILGQKVEFLVSFYNNEISEKSEIFDDQFSVERPDGSNFTLKIRSTKLEDSAMYFCASSDRGEGGDTFGSGTRLTVV.

This chain connects TRBV5-4 to TRBJ2-3; 8 positions match TRBD2. Unmatched junction bases numbered 12, after V lost 3 bases and J lost 3 bases. CDR1 and CDR2 (germline): SGHNT, YYREEE (reference sequence). The CDR3 spans 17 residues. CDR3: CASSSGSGTRGTDTQYF. Written as DNA, the CDR3 is TGTGCCAGCAGCTCCGGCTCCGGGACTAGGGGGACAGATACGCAGTATTTT.